The rows below give T cell receptor beta chains drawn from one sample of a study of vaccination effects on CD4 cells after COVID-19. TCRdb's copy holds only in-frame clones and misses some; the assay was immunoSEQ multiplex PCR. Of around 63,000 clones in the sample, approximately 71% were seen once. Their antigen targets remain unknown. Here the sequenced sample was CD4+ T cells from PBMCs cultured with HCoV-OC43 spike peptides, taken before COVID-19 vaccination. These TCRs come from a human donor who received a COVID-19 vaccine. CDR3s include the opening cysteine and the closing phenylalanine or tryptophan. The D gene is left open where the match is weak. Clone size is given for some rows only: seen once, a few or many times, or a class if the clone is expanded.

NA | NA | TRBJ1-3 | TRBV9 | TGTGCCAGCAGCAGGGGGGGGCTGTCGGGAAACACCATATATTTT | CASSRGGLSGNTIYF
NA | NA | TRBJ1-3 | TRBV9 | TGTGCCAGCAGCGTAGGGGGGGGGTCAAGGAACACCATATATTTT | CASSVGGGSRNTIYF
TRBD2 | NA | TRBJ2-6 | TRBV9 | TGTGCCAGCAGCCGCCGGGGGGACTCTGGGGCCAACGTCCTGACTTTC | CASSRRGDSGANVLTF
NA | NA | TRBJ2-5 | TRBV25-1 | TGTGCCAGCAGACAGTCCGCTCAAGAGACCCAGTACTTC | CASRQSAQETQYF
NA | NA | TRBJ1-2 | TRBV5-1 | TGCGCCAGCAGCTTGGGATATAACTATGGCTACACCTTC | CASSLGYNYGYTF
TRBD1 | NA | TRBJ2-3 | TRBV7-8 | TGTGCCAGCAGCTTGACAGGGAGATTCGGCACAGATACGCAGTATTTT | CASSLTGRFGTDTQYF
NA | NA | TRBJ2-3 | TRBV19 | TGTGCCAGTAGTATTCAGGGGAGGGGAGATACGCAGTATTTT | CASSIQGRGDTQYF
NA | once | TRBJ2-3 | TRBV5-1 | TGCGCCAGCAGCCTGCTTACCGGGACAAGCACAGATACGCAGTATTTT | CASSLLTGTSTDTQYF
NA | NA | TRBJ2-3 | TRBV6-5 | TGTGCCAGCAGTTACTCGTGGGGCGTAGATACGCAGTATTTT | CASSYSWGVDTQYF
NA | NA | TRBJ2-5 | TRBV7-9 | TGTGCCAGCAGCTTGTACAGCAAAGAGACCCAGTACTTC | CASSLYSKETQYF
NA | few | TRBJ1-2 | TRBV4-1 | TGCGCCAGCAGCCCCCAATGGTTCTATGGCTACACCTTC | CASSPQWFYGYTF
TRBD2 | NA | TRBJ2-5 | TRBV7-2 | TGTGCCAGCAGCTTAGGGCTAGCGGGGAAACAAGAGACCCAGTACTTC | CASSLGLAGKQETQYF
NA | NA | TRBJ2-1 | TRBV6-4 | TGTGCCAGCAGTGACAGGGGAGGTCGGAATGAGCAGTTCTTC | CASSDRGGRNEQFF
NA | NA | TRBJ1-1 | TRBV30 | TGTGCCTGGAGTCGGCTGAACACTGAAGCTTTCTTT | CAWSRLNTEAFF
TRBD1 | NA | TRBJ1-1 | TRBV30 | TGTGCCTGGAGTGTACAGGGGGTGAACACTGAAGCTTTCTTT | CAWSVQGVNTEAFF
NA | NA | TRBJ2-3 | TRBV6-4 | TGTGCCAGCAGTGATACCATATTAACAGATACGCAGTATTTT | CASSDTILTDTQYF
NA | NA | TRBJ1-2 | TRBV2 | TGTGCCAGCAGCCCAGCCCCTTATGGCTACACCTTC | CASSPAPYGYTF
NA | NA | TRBJ1-5 | TRBV2 | TGTGCCAGCATGAGGACTAACAATCAGCCCCAGCATTTT | CASMRTNNQPQHF
NA | NA | TRBJ1-5 | TRBV28 | TGTGCCAGCCTCCCCGGGGGCCACCTTAGCAATCAGCCCCAGCATTTT | CASLPGGHLSNQPQHF
NA | NA | TRBJ2-6 | TRBV5-1 | TGCGCCAGCAGCTTTACTTCAGGGTTCGGGGCCAACGTCCTGACTTTC | CASSFTSGFGANVLTF
TRBD2 | few | TRBJ2-3 | TRBV6-1 | TGTGCCAGCAGTGAGCGCGGGGGGGCGTACTCAGATACGCAGTATTTT | CASSERGGAYSDTQYF
TRBD1 | NA | TRBJ2-1 | TRBV7-2 | TGTGCCAGCAGCCGACAGGGGTGGAATGAGCAGTTCTTC | CASSRQGWNEQFF